This T cell receptor beta chain was captured by sequencing in a study of vaccination effects on CD4 cells after COVID-19. Antigen-specific CD4+ T cells were expanded with viral peptide pools in the ViraFEST assay before sequencing. Following culture for around 10 days, CD4+ T cells were isolated. Vaccinated recipients, who were negative for nucleocapsid antibodies, had no history of SARS-CoV-2 infection. Using immunoSEQ multiplex PCR, the repertoire was profiled, and TCRdb retains in-frame clones only, with some absent. The top ten clones hold 2.5% to 3% of a sample with tens of thousands of clones, around 74% of them seen once. For this clone: Its antigen is unidentified. The junction departs from the called germline gene at one end, perhaps through a read error.

The germline V gene has CDR1 LGHNT and CDR2 FRNRAP. The CDR3 contains 15 residues. The sample here was CD4+ T cells from PBMCs cultured with HCoV-NL63 spike peptides, taken before COVID-19 vaccination. The TCR comes from a human donor who received a COVID-19 vaccine. The gene calls are TRBV12-5 and TRBJ2-5; TRBD2 is a possible D gene (5 bases). DNA of the CDR3: TGTGCTAATGGTTTGGTACCTGAGACCGGAGGGACCCAGTACTTC. Amino acid sequence: CANGLVPETGGTQYF.